This T cell receptor (beta chain) was observed in a study of T cells in Graves' hyperthyroidism and ophthalmopathy. Study background: At the time of initial diagnosis and before any treatment, peripheral blood was collected.

This clonotype has ten or more counts. The antigen is not known. Study-wide results and caveats: Ophthalmopathy got predicted by the model a median roughly 6.1 months before its onset.

This CDR3 comprises 13 residues. CDR1 and CDR2 (germline): SNHLY, FYNNEI. The V gene lost 2 bases and the J gene lost 7 bases, with 12 bases spanning the gap. The TCR beta CDR3 regions underwent amplification using RNA transcripts as the source. The study used the HTBI primer set for a first-round RT-PCR of the TCR CDR3. MiXCR was run by TCRdb on the multiplex PCR reads, yielding one entry per CDR3 protein. The repertoire holds under 450,000 distinct CDR3 sequences, with about 15% as singletons. The rearrangement joins TRBV2 to TRBJ2-7, with D perhaps matching TRBD2 (5 bases). This TCR was recovered from a woman under 30 with Graves' hyperthyroidism. Specimen: blood. The CDR3: CASSESSGGEQYF. The CDR3, as DNA: TGTGCCAGCAGTGAATCCTCCGGCGGGGAGCAGTACTTC.